These 9 T cell receptor beta chains share one sample of origin, sequenced in a study of blood T cells in healthy people across ages. Primed by a sample-barcoded 5' primer and a J-beta primer mix, a second PCR proceeded for about 6 to 11 cycles. TCRdb ran MiXCR on the 5' RACE reads and lists one entry per CDR3 protein. The sample holds roughly 930,000 distinct CDR3 sequences, 48% seen once. The specimen was blood. Receptors were obtained from a man younger than 45 in good health.

Concerning this clonotype: One base away lies a much larger clone, so this may be a sequencing read error. The rearrangement joins TRBV5-1 to TRBJ1-5, with no clear D. The CDR3 is 15 residues long. In germline, CDR1 is SGHRS, CDR2 YFSETQ. CDR3 protein: CATSLEGISNQPQHF. The CDR3, as DNA: TGCGCCACCAGCTTGGAAGGTATCAGCAATCAGCCCCAGCATTTT.

In its sample, this clonotype was seen a few times. CDR3 DNA: TGTGCCAGCAACGAGGACAGTCACACAGATACGCAGTATTTT. This codes for CASNEDSHTDTQYF. The rearrangement joins TRBV5-8 to TRBJ2-3, with D perhaps TRBD1 (6 bases). The CDR3 has 14 amino acids. Trimming stripped 6 bases from V and 2 bases from J, with 13 bases between. The V gene's germline CDR1 is SGHTS and CDR2 YDEGEE.

The rearrangement uses TRBV4-1 and TRBJ2-3, with D perhaps matching TRBD1 (6 bases). V was shortened by 3 bases and J by 0 bases, with 16 bases between the two germline ends. The length of the CDR3 is 17 residues. Per germline, CDR1 MGHRA and CDR2 YSYEKL. For the CDR3, the DNA is TGCGCCAGCAGCCAGATTGTGGGTACAGGGAGCACAGATACGCAGTATTTT. It codes for CASSQIVGTGSTDTQYF.

The chain uses TRBV6-6 and TRBJ2-7, with a possible D match to TRBD2 (5 bases). V shed 0 bases and J shed 0 bases, with 12 bases lying between them. This CDR3 is 16 amino acids long. CDR1 and CDR2 (germline): MNHNY, SVGAGI (reference sequence). As DNA, the CDR3 is TGTGCCAGCAGTTACTCATCAGAGGGCGGCTCCTACGAGCAGTACTTC. Translation gives CASSYSSEGGSYEQYF.

The gene calls are TRBV11-3 and TRBJ2-7; the D gene is possibly TRBD2 (6 bases). Germline assignment: CDR1 SGHNT and CDR2 YENEEA. Between the trimmed V and J ends, which lost 1 base and 6 bases, there was a span of 13 bases. The CDR3 spans 14 residues. The CDR3 sequence is CASSLGGGGVEQYF. The CDR3 DNA follows: TGTGCCAGCAGCTTAGGCGGTGGAGGGGTCGAGCAGTACTTC.

This clonotype was seen only a few times. The chain recombines TRBV9 with TRBJ2-7; TRBD1 aligns across 10 bases. V shed 3 bases, J shed 2 bases, and the junction held 5 bases outside the gene matches. This CDR3 has 15 amino acids. Per germline, CDR1 SGDLS and CDR2 YYNGEE. The CDR3 sequence: CASSDPGTGAYEQYF. In nucleotides, the CDR3 is TGTGCCAGCAGCGATCCCGGGACAGGGGCCTACGAGCAGTACTTC.

The gene calls are TRBV20-1 and TRBJ1-3; no clear D gene. Germline loops: CDR1 DFQATT, CDR2 SNEGSKA (reference sequence). CDR3 size: 15 residues. Trimming left V 0 bases short and J 4 bases short, with 13 bases between. The CDR3 loop reads CSARDFTELGNTIYF. The CDR3 nucleotides are TGCAGTGCTAGAGATTTCACGGAGCTAGGAAACACCATATATTTT.

The chain joins TRBV5-1 to TRBJ2-7, with no clear D. V lost 0 bases, J lost 3 bases, and 10 bases lay in between. This CDR3 is built from 14 residues. Germline V gene lookup returns CDR1 SGHRS and CDR2 YFSETQ. The DNA of the CDR3 is TGCGCCAGCAGCTTGGAGGCCACCTTCTACGAGCAGTACTTC. Translation: CASSLEATFYEQYF.

The gene calls are TRBV5-6 and TRBJ2-5; TRBD2 matches at 9 bases. The germline V gene has CDR1 SGHDT and CDR2 YYEEEE. V shed 1 base, J shed 4 bases, and the junction held 8 bases outside the gene matches. This CDR3 is 16 amino acids long. The CDR3 spells CASSLLQRGAGETQYF. The CDR3 DNA reads TGTGCCAGCAGCTTGCTCCAGCGGGGGGCGGGAGAGACCCAGTACTTC.